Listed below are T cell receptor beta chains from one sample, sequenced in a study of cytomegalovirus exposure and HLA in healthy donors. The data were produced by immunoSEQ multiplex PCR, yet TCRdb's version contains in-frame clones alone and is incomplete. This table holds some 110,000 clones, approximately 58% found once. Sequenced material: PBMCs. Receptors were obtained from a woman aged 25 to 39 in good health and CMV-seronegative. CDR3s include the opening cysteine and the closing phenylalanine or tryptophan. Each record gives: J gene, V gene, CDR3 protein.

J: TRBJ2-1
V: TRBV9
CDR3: CASSVGLAGQMNYNEQFF

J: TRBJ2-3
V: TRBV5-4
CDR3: CASSPRDRRATDTQYF

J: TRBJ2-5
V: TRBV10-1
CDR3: CASSEFSRKETQYF

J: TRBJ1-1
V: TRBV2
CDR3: CASSRSPLKGANTEAFF

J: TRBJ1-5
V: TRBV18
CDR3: CASSPLGQGNQPQHF

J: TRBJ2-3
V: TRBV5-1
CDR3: CASSLEGRASDTQYF

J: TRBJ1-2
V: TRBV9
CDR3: CASSVEDRGRYTF

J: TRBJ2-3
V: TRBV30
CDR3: CAWRGTSNTQYF

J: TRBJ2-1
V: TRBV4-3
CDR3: CASSLSHSSYNEQFF

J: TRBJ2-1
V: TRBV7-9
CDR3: CASSPTGGSAYNEQFF

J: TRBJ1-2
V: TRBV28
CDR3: CASSPTYGYTF

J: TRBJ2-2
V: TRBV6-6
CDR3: CASSYYTTGTGELFF

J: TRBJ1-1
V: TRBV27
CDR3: CASSPGDVGLSTEAFF